The clone carrying this T cell receptor (beta chain) was picked up many times. Its antigen is not known. MiXCR, run by TCRdb on the 5' RACE reads, gives a single entry per CDR3 protein. The sample lists around 1.7 million distinct CDR3 sequences; about 32% were seen once. The data derive from a study of identical twins. Study-level findings and limits: Insertions were fewer in abundant cord blood beta clonotypes, whereas memory repertoires showed none of this pattern.

All of the donors were Caucasians in good health. The CDR3 contains 13 residues. V was shortened by 7 bases and J by 2 bases, with 11 bases between the two germline ends. The germline V gene encodes CDR1 SGHAT and CDR2 FQNNGV. This clonotype was obtained from a newborn girl in good health. V gene TRBV11-2 combines with J gene TRBJ2-5; D call uncertain. The material sequenced was cord blood. The CDR3 sequence is CASTTRSQETQYF. DNA for the CDR3: TGTGCCAGCACCACAAGATCTCAAGAGACCCAGTACTTC.